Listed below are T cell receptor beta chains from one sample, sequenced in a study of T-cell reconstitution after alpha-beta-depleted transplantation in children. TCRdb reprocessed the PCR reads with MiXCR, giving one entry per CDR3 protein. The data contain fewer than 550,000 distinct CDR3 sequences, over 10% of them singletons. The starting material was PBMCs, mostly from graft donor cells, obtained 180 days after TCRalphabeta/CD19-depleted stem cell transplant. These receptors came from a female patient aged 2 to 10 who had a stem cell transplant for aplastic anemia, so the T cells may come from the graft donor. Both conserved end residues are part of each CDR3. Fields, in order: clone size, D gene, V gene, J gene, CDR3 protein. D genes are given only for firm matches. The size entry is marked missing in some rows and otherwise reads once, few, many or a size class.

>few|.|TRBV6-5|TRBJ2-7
CASRAGVYEQYF
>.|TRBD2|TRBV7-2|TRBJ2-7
CASSSGRLAGIDEQYF
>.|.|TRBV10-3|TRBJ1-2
CAISGETGRGYTF
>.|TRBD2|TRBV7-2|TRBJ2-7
CASSRGLAEGSYEQYF
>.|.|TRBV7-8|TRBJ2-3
CASTETPTDTQYF
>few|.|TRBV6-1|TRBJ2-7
CASRRTTSYEQYF
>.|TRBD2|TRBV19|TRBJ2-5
CASSDGLAGTQYF
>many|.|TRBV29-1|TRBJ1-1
CSVRGGLNTEAFF
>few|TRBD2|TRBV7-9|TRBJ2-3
CASSSPPSGSMSDTQYF
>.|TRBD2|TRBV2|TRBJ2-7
CASSEELTSVIYEQYF
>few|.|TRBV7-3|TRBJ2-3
CASSKAATDTQYF
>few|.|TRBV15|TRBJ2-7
CATSRGYGYYEQYF
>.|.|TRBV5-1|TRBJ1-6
CASSTPGQRSPLHF
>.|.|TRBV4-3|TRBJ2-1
CASSQEARRPYNEQFF
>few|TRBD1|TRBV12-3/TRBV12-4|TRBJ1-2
CASSLRWQGDGYTF
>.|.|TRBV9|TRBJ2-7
CASSPRTDPYEQYF
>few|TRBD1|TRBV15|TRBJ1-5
CATSRDRGFNQPQHF
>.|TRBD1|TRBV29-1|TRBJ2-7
CSVELVSGGVDEQYF
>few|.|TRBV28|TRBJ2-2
CASTPYTGELFF
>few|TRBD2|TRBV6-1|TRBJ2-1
CASSAASGRVNEQFF
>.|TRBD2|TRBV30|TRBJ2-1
CAWRATSGGLFYNEQFF
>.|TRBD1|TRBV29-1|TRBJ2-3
CSGLQGVPTDTQYF
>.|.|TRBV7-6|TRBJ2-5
CASSSDFTEGPGETQYF
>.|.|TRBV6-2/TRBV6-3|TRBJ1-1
CASSYLGVGTEAFF
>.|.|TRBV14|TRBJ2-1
CASSQLGPGTYNEQFF
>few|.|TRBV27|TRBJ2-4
CASSSPGRNIQYF
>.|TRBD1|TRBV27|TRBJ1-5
CASSKGTGGGNQPQHF
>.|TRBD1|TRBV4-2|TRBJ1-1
CASSPRPGTGKAFF
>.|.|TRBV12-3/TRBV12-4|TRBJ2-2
CASLLGTGELFF
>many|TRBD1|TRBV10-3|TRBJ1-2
CAITSTGESYGYTF
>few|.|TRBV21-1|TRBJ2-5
CASSKEGFTVEKDQYF
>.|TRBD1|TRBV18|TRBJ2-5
CASSPPDRGGETQYF
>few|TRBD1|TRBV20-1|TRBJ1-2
CSASPRTGEYGYGYTF
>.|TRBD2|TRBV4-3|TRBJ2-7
CASSQARRGTSYEQYF
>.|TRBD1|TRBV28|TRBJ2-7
CASKSSGPGQVKDPGHEQYF
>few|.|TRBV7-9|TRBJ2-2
CASSPRELFF
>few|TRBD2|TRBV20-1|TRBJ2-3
CSARGAGSGRDTQYF
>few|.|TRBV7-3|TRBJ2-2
CASSLIMNAGELFF
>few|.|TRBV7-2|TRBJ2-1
CASKIGVAPYNEQFF
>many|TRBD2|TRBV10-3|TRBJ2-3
CATLDGLAGYTDTQYF